The rows below give T cell receptor beta chains drawn from one sample of a study of shared clonotypes between healthy human individuals. Sequencing was performed with immunoSEQ multiplex PCR; in TCRdb, only in-frame clones are kept and a portion is missing. This table holds roughly 2 million clones, 85% to 95% found once. Sequencing used naive CD8+ T cells sorted from blood. The receptors originated from a young man in good health. CDR3s include the opening cysteine and the closing phenylalanine or tryptophan. The D gene is left open where the match is weak. Clone sizes are given selectively: once, few, many, or a class where the clone is expanded.

>TRBV11-3|-|-|TRBJ1-3
TGTGCCAGCAGCTTGATCCGGGGGATAGCTGGAAACACCATATATTTT
CASSLIRGIAGNTIYF
>TRBV11-2|TRBD2|-|TRBJ2-7
TGTGCCAGCAGCTTACTTTTAGCGGGGAGCTCCTACGAGCAGTACTTC
CASSLLLAGSSYEQYF
>TRBV5-1|-|-|TRBJ1-1
TGCGCCAGCAGCTATCAGGGGAAGGCTTTCTTT
CASSYQGKAFF
>TRBV29-1|-|-|TRBJ2-7
TGCAGCGTTGACTTTGGGGGGCCCCAGTACTTC
CSVDFGGPQYF
>TRBV29-1|-|-|TRBJ2-7
TGCAGCGTTGTCACGGACTGGGGAAGCCCCTACGAGCAGTACTTC
CSVVTDWGSPYEQYF
>TRBV6-1|-|-|TRBJ1-1
TGTGCCAGCAGTGATGGGACACCTGAAGCTTTCTTT
CASSDGTPEAFF
>TRBV30|-|-|TRBJ2-3
TGTGCCTGGACTAGGACTACAAGTTACGATACGCAGTATTTT
CAWTRTTSYDTQYF
>TRBV30|-|-|TRBJ2-2
TGTGCCTGGAGTGCTGGCTCGGCAAACACCGGGGAGCTGTTTTTT
CAWSAGSANTGELFF
>TRBV30|-|few|TRBJ2-2
TGTGCCTGGAGTTCGGGTGTAACCGGGGAGCTGTTTTTT
CAWSSGVTGELFF
>TRBV10-3|TRBD2|-|TRBJ2-5
TGTGCCATCAGGGCAGCGGGGGGAACCCAAGAGACCCAGTACTTC
CAIRAAGGTQETQYF
>TRBV27|TRBD1|-|TRBJ1-3
TGTGCCAGCAGTTTATCGATGGACAGGACCTCTGGAAACACCATATATTTT
CASSLSMDRTSGNTIYF